These T cell receptor beta chains were read from a single sample in a study of blood T cell repertoires in COVID-19. Here immunoSEQ multiplex PCR was the method, and the copy in TCRdb shows in-frame clones only, minus some. Of nearly 35,000 clones in the sample, around 85% were seen once. Input material: peripheral blood. The receptors originated from a human donor with acute or convalescent COVID-19. The donor label of this sample is uncertain. Both conserved end residues are part of each CDR3. Each record gives: CDR3 protein, CDR3 DNA, V gene, clone size, J gene, D gene. D genes are given only for firm matches. A clone size is listed for some rows: how often the clone was seen (once, few, many), or a class if it is expanded.

cdr3_aa: CASSQEWGGAASDTQYF
cdr3_nt: TGTGCCAGCAGCCAAGAGTGGGGGGGGGCCGCGTCAGATACGCAGTATTTT
v_call: TRBV4-2
clone_size: once
j_call: TRBJ2-3
d_call: NA

cdr3_aa: CASANKGSGNQPQHF
cdr3_nt: TGTGCCAGCGCGAATAAGGGGTCCGGTAATCAGCCCCAGCATTTT
v_call: TRBV7-2
clone_size: once
j_call: TRBJ1-5
d_call: NA

cdr3_aa: CASSLGTGPTYEQYF
cdr3_nt: TGTGCCAGCAGCTTGGGGACAGGACCTACCTACGAGCAGTACTTC
v_call: TRBV5-4
clone_size: NA
j_call: TRBJ2-7
d_call: TRBD1

cdr3_aa: CASSERIQATSGNTIYF
cdr3_nt: TGTGCCAGCAGTGAACGGATACAGGCGACCTCTGGAAACACCATATATTTT
v_call: TRBV6-1
clone_size: NA
j_call: TRBJ1-3
d_call: NA

cdr3_aa: CAWMQGTGNTIYF
cdr3_nt: TGTGCCTGGATGCAGGGGACAGGAAACACCATATATTTT
v_call: TRBV30
clone_size: NA
j_call: TRBJ1-3
d_call: NA

cdr3_aa: CASSEALSFSGNTIYF
cdr3_nt: TGTGCCAGCAGTGAAGCCCTCAGTTTCTCTGGAAACACCATATATTTT
v_call: TRBV6-1
clone_size: NA
j_call: TRBJ1-3
d_call: NA

cdr3_aa: CASSEAPGVEAFF
cdr3_nt: TGTGCCAGCAGTGAAGCGCCGGGGGTTGAAGCTTTCTTT
v_call: TRBV2
clone_size: NA
j_call: TRBJ1-1
d_call: NA

cdr3_aa: CASSLRGTYEQYF
cdr3_nt: TGTGCCAGCAGCTTGAGGGGGACCTACGAGCAGTACTTC
v_call: TRBV5-6
clone_size: NA
j_call: TRBJ2-7
d_call: NA

cdr3_aa: CASSLGGTSFLWFF
cdr3_nt: TGCGCCAGCAGCTTGGGAGGGACTAGTTTTTTGTGGTTCTTC
v_call: TRBV5-1
clone_size: NA
j_call: TRBJ2-1
d_call: TRBD2

cdr3_aa: CASSRTGGTGTQYF
cdr3_nt: TGTGCCAGCAGCCGAACAGGGGGCACGGGGACCCAGTACTTC
v_call: TRBV13
clone_size: NA
j_call: TRBJ2-5
d_call: TRBD1

cdr3_aa: CASSSDQGIWSSDTQYF
cdr3_nt: TGTGCCAGCAGCTCCGACCAGGGAATTTGGTCATCAGATACGCAGTATTTT
v_call: TRBV5-6
clone_size: once
j_call: TRBJ2-3
d_call: NA

cdr3_aa: CASSQGPQGTEAFF
cdr3_nt: TGTGCCAGCAGCCAAGGACCCCAGGGCACTGAAGCTTTCTTT
v_call: TRBV11-3
clone_size: NA
j_call: TRBJ1-1
d_call: NA

cdr3_aa: CASSLGEFNNEQFF
cdr3_nt: TGTGCCAGCAGCTTGGGGGAGTTTAACAATGAGCAGTTCTTC
v_call: TRBV5-5
clone_size: NA
j_call: TRBJ2-1
d_call: NA

cdr3_aa: CASSWGDGNQPQHF
cdr3_nt: TGTGCCAGCAGCTGGGGCGATGGCAATCAGCCCCAGCATTTT
v_call: TRBV5-8
clone_size: NA
j_call: TRBJ1-5
d_call: NA

cdr3_aa: CASSLAGTSGTYEQYF
cdr3_nt: TGTGCCAGCAGCTTAGCGGGGACTAGCGGAACCTACGAGCAGTACTTC
v_call: TRBV7-2
clone_size: NA
j_call: TRBJ2-7
d_call: TRBD2

cdr3_aa: CASSLRDNNQPQHF
cdr3_nt: TGTGCCAGCAGCCTCCGGGACAACAATCAGCCCCAGCATTTT
v_call: TRBV5-6
clone_size: NA
j_call: TRBJ1-5
d_call: NA

cdr3_aa: CASSGTSGDTQYF
cdr3_nt: TGTGCCAGCAGTGGGACTAGTGGGGATACGCAGTATTTT
v_call: TRBV6-4
clone_size: once
j_call: TRBJ2-3
d_call: TRBD2

cdr3_aa: CASSLEGQWVGTQYF
cdr3_nt: TGTGCCAGCAGCTTAGAGGGACAGTGGGTAGGGACCCAGTACTTC
v_call: TRBV11-3
clone_size: NA
j_call: TRBJ2-5
d_call: TRBD1

cdr3_aa: CASSLRLTDTQYF
cdr3_nt: TGTGCCAGCAGCTTAAGACTCACAGATACGCAGTATTTT
v_call: TRBV5-6
clone_size: NA
j_call: TRBJ2-3
d_call: NA

cdr3_aa: CASSQEGRKADTGELFF
cdr3_nt: TGTGCCAGCAGCCAAGAAGGGAGAAAAGCGGACACCGGGGAGCTGTTTTTT
v_call: TRBV4-2
clone_size: NA
j_call: TRBJ2-2
d_call: NA

cdr3_aa: CASSPSGGAGYGYTF
cdr3_nt: TGTGCCAGCAGCCCGAGTGGAGGGGCGGGCTATGGCTACACCTTC
v_call: TRBV7-9
clone_size: NA
j_call: TRBJ1-2
d_call: NA

cdr3_aa: CASSPGGSGTEAFF
cdr3_nt: TGTGCCAGCAGCCCTGGAGGCTCGGGCACTGAAGCTTTCTTT
v_call: TRBV11-3
clone_size: NA
j_call: TRBJ1-1
d_call: NA

cdr3_aa: CASSWSGDTQYF
cdr3_nt: TGTGCCAGCAGCTGGTCGGGAGATACGCAGTATTTT
v_call: TRBV11-2
clone_size: once
j_call: TRBJ2-3
d_call: NA

cdr3_aa: CAWSVKGQGKFGNTIYF
cdr3_nt: TGTGCCTGGAGTGTAAAGGGGCAGGGGAAATTTGGAAACACCATATATTTT
v_call: TRBV30
clone_size: once
j_call: TRBJ1-3
d_call: NA

cdr3_aa: CASSRRQADTEAFF
cdr3_nt: TGTGCCAGTAGTAGGCGACAAGCGGACACTGAAGCTTTCTTT
v_call: TRBV19
clone_size: few
j_call: TRBJ1-1
d_call: NA

cdr3_aa: CASRTGTANLNTEAFF
cdr3_nt: TGTGCCAGCAGAACTGGGACAGCGAACTTGAACACTGAAGCTTTCTTT
v_call: TRBV28
clone_size: NA
j_call: TRBJ1-1
d_call: TRBD1

cdr3_aa: CASSLGGGSVPYEQYF
cdr3_nt: TGTGCCAGCAGCCTAGGCGGCGGGAGTGTCCCCTACGAGCAGTACTTC
v_call: TRBV9
clone_size: once
j_call: TRBJ2-7
d_call: TRBD2

cdr3_aa: CASSPDTTSGSGYEQYF
cdr3_nt: TGTGCCAGCAGCCCGGACACGACTAGCGGGAGTGGCTACGAGCAGTACTTC
v_call: TRBV3-1/TRBV3-2
clone_size: NA
j_call: TRBJ2-7
d_call: TRBD2

cdr3_aa: CASSSVDRSSGNTIYF
cdr3_nt: TGTGCCAGCAGCTCGGTCGACAGGAGCTCTGGAAACACCATATATTTT
v_call: TRBV7-9
clone_size: NA
j_call: TRBJ1-3
d_call: NA

cdr3_aa: CAASSDGVLYEQYF
cdr3_nt: TGTGCCGCCAGCAGTGACGGAGTTCTTTACGAGCAGTACTTC
v_call: TRBV6-6
clone_size: NA
j_call: TRBJ2-7
d_call: NA